A single TCR beta chain is shown here with its context. The antigen remains unidentified. Trimming removed 6 bases from V and 3 bases from J, with 12 bases in between. Germline loops: CDR1 MNHNY, CDR2 SVGAGI (reference sequence). This CDR3 contains 13 residues. This record comes from a study of T cells in pancreatic ductal adenocarcinoma. Points from the study as a whole: Tumor-versus-blood clonality comparisons may be biased toward lower tumor diversity. Blood had more productive templates and roughly 8-fold more unique clonotypes than tumor.

Surgery without prior neoadjuvant therapy was the treatment of the selected pancreatic ductal adenocarcinoma patients. The table came from immunoSEQ multiplex PCR; TCRdb's copy has only in-frame clones and leaves some out. The sample consists of roughly 100,000 clones, about 95% of them appearing once. This chain connects TRBV6-6 to TRBJ2-7; a weak D match, TRBD2 (5 bases). The origin of this receptor is a human donor with pancreatic ductal adenocarcinoma. Sequenced: PBMCs. CDR3 nucleotides: TGTGCCAGCAGGAGGGCTGGAGGCTACGAGCAGTACTTC. Amino acid sequence: CASRRAGGYEQYF.